This T cell receptor (beta chain) was obtained from a study of cytomegalovirus exposure and HLA in healthy donors. The PCR made use of 60 Vbeta and 13 Jbeta primers. In the authors' methods: It was a later analysis that counted roughly 79 million unique TCR beta chains, of which approximately 9.9 million were shared. Some clones are missing from TCRdb's copy, which holds only in-frame ones; the method was immunoSEQ multiplex PCR. The DNA gave D and trimming, while V, J and clone size come from that table. Of roughly 130,000 clones listed, over 70% were seen once; the top ten hold 2.1%. General observations from the study: Among the most significant clusters, several appeared linked to common viral pathogens in a later analysis.

This clone was counted a single time. Its target is unknown. This CDR3 contains 16 residues. The specimen was PBMCs. The receptor comes from a woman aged 40 to 50 in good health and CMV-seropositive. The chain recombines TRBV21-1 with TRBJ2-1; the D call TRBD2 from the table was never checked on the DNA. TRBV21-1 is recorded as a pseudogene. The CDR3 nucleotides read TGTGCCAGCAGCAAAGGTGTAGCGGGGGGGAAGAATGAGCAGTTCTTC. Protein sequence: CASSKGVAGGKNEQFF.